The rows below give T cell receptor beta chains drawn from one sample of a study of T cell responses to AZD1222 COVID-19 vaccine. The table came from immunoSEQ multiplex PCR; TCRdb's copy has only in-frame clones and leaves some out. This table has about 120,000 clones, around nine tenths appearing once. Here the sequenced sample was peripheral blood, taken 28 days after the second AZD1222 dose. The receptors shown here come from an adult who received the AZD1222 COVID-19 vaccine. The CDR3 runs from the conserved cysteine through the conserved F or W. Fields, in order: V gene, J gene, D gene, clone size, CDR3 protein, CDR3 DNA. D genes are given only for firm matches. Where a row states a size, it is once, few, many or the class of an expanded clone; other rows omit it.

v_gene: TRBV19
j_gene: TRBJ2-3
d_gene: -
abundance: -
CDR3aa: CASRAMSTDTQYF
CDR3nt: TGTGCCAGTAGAGCGATGAGCACAGATACGCAGTATTTT

v_gene: TRBV11-2
j_gene: TRBJ1-1
d_gene: -
abundance: -
CDR3aa: CASSLGGTLAFF
CDR3nt: TGTGCCAGCAGTCTAGGGGGGACTCTGGCTTTCTTT

v_gene: TRBV2
j_gene: TRBJ1-6
d_gene: TRBD1
abundance: -
CDR3aa: CASSERSRGNSPLHF
CDR3nt: TGTGCCAGCAGTGAACGGTCCAGGGGGAATTCACCCCTCCACTTT

v_gene: TRBV9
j_gene: TRBJ1-1
d_gene: -
abundance: -
CDR3aa: CASSLEGQLNTEAFF
CDR3nt: TGTGCCAGCAGCCTAGAAGGACAGCTGAACACTGAAGCTTTCTTT

v_gene: TRBV11-2
j_gene: TRBJ2-7
d_gene: -
abundance: -
CDR3aa: CASSPGAAYYEQYF
CDR3nt: TGTGCCAGCAGCCCCGGGGCAGCCTACTACGAGCAGTACTTC

v_gene: TRBV21-1
j_gene: TRBJ2-5
d_gene: -
abundance: once
CDR3aa: CASSNGETQYF
CDR3nt: TGTGCCAGCAGCAATGGGGAGACCCAGTACTTC

v_gene: TRBV6-5
j_gene: TRBJ2-3
d_gene: -
abundance: -
CDR3aa: CASSYSGAGWDTQYF
CDR3nt: TGTGCCAGCAGTTACTCGGGTGCAGGGTGGGATACGCAGTATTTT

v_gene: TRBV7-9
j_gene: TRBJ1-5
d_gene: TRBD1
abundance: -
CDR3aa: CASSLAGTVNQPQHF
CDR3nt: TGTGCCAGCAGCTTAGCGGGGACAGTCAATCAGCCCCAGCATTTT

v_gene: TRBV6-2/TRBV6-3
j_gene: TRBJ1-2
d_gene: -
abundance: -
CDR3aa: CASSSGYTYGYTF
CDR3nt: TGTGCCAGCAGTTCAGGATATACCTATGGCTACACCTTC

v_gene: TRBV28
j_gene: TRBJ1-4
d_gene: -
abundance: -
CDR3aa: CASSLGLNEKLFF
CDR3nt: TGTGCCAGCAGTCTGGGTCTTAATGAAAAACTGTTTTTT

v_gene: TRBV30
j_gene: TRBJ2-1
d_gene: -
abundance: -
CDR3aa: CAWSTYQGTNEQFF
CDR3nt: TGTGCCTGGAGTACGTACCAAGGCACCAATGAGCAGTTCTTC

v_gene: TRBV6-5
j_gene: TRBJ1-2
d_gene: TRBD1
abundance: -
CDR3aa: CASRPGQGRPHGYTF
CDR3nt: TGTGCCAGCAGACCTGGACAGGGACGGCCTCATGGCTACACCTTC

v_gene: TRBV10-3
j_gene: TRBJ2-6
d_gene: -
abundance: -
CDR3aa: CAISESYSANSGANVLTF
CDR3nt: TGTGCCATCAGTGAGTCTTACAGTGCAAACTCTGGGGCCAACGTCCTGACTTTC

v_gene: TRBV18
j_gene: TRBJ1-2
d_gene: -
abundance: -
CDR3aa: CASSPSGQNYGYTF
CDR3nt: TGTGCCAGCTCACCATCTGGACAGAACTATGGCTACACCTTC

v_gene: TRBV28
j_gene: TRBJ2-3
d_gene: TRBD2
abundance: -
CDR3aa: CASSPPGLAGWLATQYF
CDR3nt: TGTGCCAGCAGTCCTCCGGGACTAGCGGGATGGCTGGCTACGCAGTATTTT

v_gene: TRBV5-6
j_gene: TRBJ1-3
d_gene: -
abundance: -
CDR3aa: CASSWRTETFGNTIYF
CDR3nt: TGTGCCAGCAGCTGGAGGACAGAGACCTTTGGAAACACCATATATTTT

v_gene: TRBV6-1
j_gene: TRBJ1-1
d_gene: TRBD1
abundance: -
CDR3aa: CASSTQTGEGAEAFF
CDR3nt: TGTGCCAGCAGTACCCAGACAGGGGAAGGGGCGGAAGCTTTCTTT

v_gene: TRBV24-1
j_gene: TRBJ1-3
d_gene: -
abundance: -
CDR3aa: CATTWVPGTGNTIYF
CDR3nt: TGTGCCACCACTTGGGTCCCGGGAACTGGAAACACCATATATTTT

v_gene: TRBV5-5
j_gene: TRBJ1-5
d_gene: -
abundance: -
CDR3aa: CASSKQTGGNQPQHF
CDR3nt: TGTGCCAGCAGCAAGCAGACGGGAGGCAATCAGCCCCAGCATTTT

v_gene: TRBV30
j_gene: TRBJ1-2
d_gene: -
abundance: -
CDR3aa: CAWSVPRPYGYTF
CDR3nt: TGTGCCTGGAGTGTACCACGGCCCTATGGCTACACCTTC

v_gene: TRBV24-1
j_gene: TRBJ2-3
d_gene: TRBD2
abundance: -
CDR3aa: CATSDLLAGRTDTQYF
CDR3nt: TGTGCCACCAGTGATTTGCTAGCGGGAAGAACAGATACGCAGTATTTT

v_gene: TRBV11-2
j_gene: TRBJ2-7
d_gene: -
abundance: -
CDR3aa: CASSLDYFDPYEQYF
CDR3nt: TGTGCCAGCAGCTTAGATTATTTCGACCCCTACGAGCAGTACTTC

v_gene: TRBV11-2
j_gene: TRBJ2-3
d_gene: -
abundance: -
CDR3aa: CASSLVARAPGYGDTQYF
CDR3nt: TGTGCCAGCAGCTTAGTGGCCAGGGCCCCGGGGTATGGAGATACGCAGTATTTT

v_gene: TRBV25-1
j_gene: TRBJ2-7
d_gene: TRBD1
abundance: -
CDR3aa: CASSDPGQAGSYEQYF
CDR3nt: TGTGCCAGCAGTGACCCGGGACAGGCTGGATCCTACGAGCAGTACTTC

v_gene: TRBV19
j_gene: TRBJ1-2
d_gene: TRBD1
abundance: -
CDR3aa: CASSPTGAPGYTF
CDR3nt: TGTGCCAGTAGCCCCACAGGGGCCCCCGGCTACACCTTC

v_gene: TRBV3-1/TRBV3-2
j_gene: TRBJ2-7
d_gene: TRBD2
abundance: -
CDR3aa: CASSQGTSAYEQYF
CDR3nt: TGTGCCAGCAGCCAAGGGACTAGCGCATACGAGCAGTACTTC

v_gene: TRBV30
j_gene: TRBJ1-1
d_gene: -
abundance: -
CDR3aa: CARTEFTEAFF
CDR3nt: TGTGCCCGGACGGAATTCACTGAAGCTTTCTTT

v_gene: TRBV5-6
j_gene: TRBJ2-4
d_gene: TRBD1
abundance: -
CDR3aa: CASSLFQGQVGLSNIQYF
CDR3nt: TGTGCCAGCAGCTTGTTCCAAGGACAGGTCGGTCTTTCGAACATTCAGTACTTC

v_gene: TRBV20-1
j_gene: TRBJ2-4
d_gene: TRBD1
abundance: -
CDR3aa: CSASAGGILAKNIQYF
CDR3nt: TGCAGTGCTAGTGCAGGGGGCATACTAGCCAAAAACATTCAGTACTTC

v_gene: TRBV7-2
j_gene: TRBJ1-4
d_gene: -
abundance: -
CDR3aa: CASSFMGGALEKLFF
CDR3nt: TGTGCCAGCAGCTTCATGGGAGGGGCGCTGGAAAAACTGTTTTTT

v_gene: TRBV5-6
j_gene: TRBJ1-2
d_gene: -
abundance: -
CDR3aa: CASTTPRGARNYGYTF
CDR3nt: TGTGCCAGCACCACACCCCGGGGGGCGCGGAACTATGGCTACACCTTC

v_gene: TRBV28
j_gene: TRBJ2-7
d_gene: -
abundance: -
CDR3aa: CASKSGGFDYEQYF
CDR3nt: TGTGCCAGCAAGTCCGGGGGATTCGACTACGAGCAGTACTTC

v_gene: TRBV3-1/TRBV3-2
j_gene: TRBJ2-1
d_gene: -
abundance: -
CDR3aa: CASIPQGYNEQFF
CDR3nt: TGTGCCAGCATCCCTCAGGGCTACAATGAGCAGTTCTTC

v_gene: TRBV28
j_gene: TRBJ1-1
d_gene: -
abundance: once
CDR3aa: CASTQRQLNTEAFF
CDR3nt: TGTGCCAGCACCCAGAGGCAGCTGAACACTGAAGCTTTCTTT

v_gene: TRBV25-1
j_gene: TRBJ2-7
d_gene: -
abundance: -
CDR3aa: CARGGRTGTTYEQYF
CDR3nt: TGTGCCAGGGGGGGAAGGACAGGTACTACGTACGAGCAGTACTTC

v_gene: TRBV7-9
j_gene: TRBJ1-1
d_gene: -
abundance: -
CDR3aa: CASSLQGPHTEAFF
CDR3nt: TGTGCCAGCAGCTTACAGGGCCCGCACACTGAAGCTTTCTTT

v_gene: TRBV7-2
j_gene: TRBJ2-5
d_gene: -
abundance: -
CDR3aa: CASTKGVRGGSFETQYF
CDR3nt: TGTGCCAGCACCAAGGGGGTTCGGGGCGGGTCCTTTGAGACCCAGTACTTC

v_gene: TRBV11-2
j_gene: TRBJ1-2
d_gene: -
abundance: -
CDR3aa: CASSLDGQGANYGYTF
CDR3nt: TGTGCCAGCAGCTTAGATGGTCAGGGAGCTAACTATGGCTACACCTTC

v_gene: TRBV2
j_gene: TRBJ2-2
d_gene: -
abundance: -
CDR3aa: CASRLGVNTGELFF
CDR3nt: TGTGCCAGCAGACTCGGAGTTAACACCGGGGAGCTGTTTTTT

v_gene: TRBV2
j_gene: TRBJ1-4
d_gene: -
abundance: -
CDR3aa: CASTEGVANEKLFF
CDR3nt: TGTGCCAGCACGGAGGGGGTTGCTAATGAAAAACTGTTTTTT

v_gene: TRBV11-3
j_gene: TRBJ2-6
d_gene: -
abundance: -
CDR3aa: CASSLEGGGGANVLTF
CDR3nt: TGTGCCAGCAGCCTAGAGGGGGGCGGTGGGGCCAACGTCCTGACTTTC

v_gene: TRBV7-2
j_gene: TRBJ1-4
d_gene: -
abundance: -
CDR3aa: CASSLLRGEGTNEKLFF
CDR3nt: TGTGCCAGCAGCCTCCTGCGGGGGGAGGGCACTAATGAAAAACTGTTTTTT

v_gene: TRBV28
j_gene: TRBJ2-7
d_gene: TRBD2
abundance: -
CDR3aa: CASRERGGAYEQYF
CDR3nt: TGTGCCAGCAGGGAGCGGGGGGGTGCCTACGAGCAGTACTTC

v_gene: TRBV7-7
j_gene: TRBJ2-3
d_gene: TRBD2
abundance: -
CDR3aa: CASSLRGGSTDTQYF
CDR3nt: TGTGCCAGCAGCTTACGGGGGGGTAGCACAGATACGCAGTATTTT

v_gene: TRBV25-1
j_gene: TRBJ1-2
d_gene: -
abundance: -
CDR3aa: CASSDRDYGYTF
CDR3nt: TGTGCCAGCAGTGACAGGGACTATGGCTACACCTTC

v_gene: TRBV19
j_gene: TRBJ2-2
d_gene: -
abundance: -
CDR3aa: CASSTSIIAGELFF
CDR3nt: TGTGCCAGTAGTACCTCGATAATAGCCGGGGAGCTGTTTTTT

v_gene: TRBV10-3
j_gene: TRBJ2-1
d_gene: TRBD2
abundance: -
CDR3aa: CAISEISGGAGNEQFF
CDR3nt: TGTGCCATCAGTGAGATTAGCGGGGGGGCCGGCAATGAGCAGTTCTTC

v_gene: TRBV7-6
j_gene: TRBJ2-1
d_gene: -
abundance: -
CDR3aa: CASSLAASGFYNEQFF
CDR3nt: TGTGCCAGCAGCTTAGCGGCCAGCGGATTCTACAATGAGCAGTTCTTC

v_gene: TRBV5-1
j_gene: TRBJ2-1
d_gene: TRBD1
abundance: once
CDR3aa: CASSPGTGGLRLANNEQFF
CDR3nt: TGCGCCAGCAGCCCTGGGACAGGGGGATTGAGGCTAGCTAACAATGAGCAGTTCTTC

v_gene: TRBV4-3
j_gene: TRBJ1-1
d_gene: -
abundance: few
CDR3aa: CASSQDQGFEAFF
CDR3nt: TGCGCCAGCAGCCAAGATCAGGGGTTTGAAGCTTTCTTT

v_gene: TRBV12-3/TRBV12-4
j_gene: TRBJ1-1
d_gene: -
abundance: few
CDR3aa: CASSWVDTEAFF
CDR3nt: TGTGCCAGCAGTTGGGTGGACACTGAAGCTTTCTTT

v_gene: TRBV4-2
j_gene: TRBJ1-6
d_gene: TRBD1
abundance: -
CDR3aa: CASSQVTGGGNNSPPHF
CDR3nt: TGTGCCAGCAGCCAAGTGACAGGGGGAGGAAATAATTCACCCCCCCACTTT